The rows below give T cell receptor beta chains drawn from one sample of a study of shared clonotypes between healthy human individuals. The data were produced by immunoSEQ multiplex PCR, yet TCRdb's version contains in-frame clones alone and is incomplete. The sample records hundreds of thousands of clones, about 95% being singletons. The specimen sequenced was naive CD8+ T cells sorted from blood. These receptors originate from a woman in her twenties or thirties in good health. CDR3s include the opening cysteine and the closing phenylalanine or tryptophan. The D gene is left open where the match is weak. A row's size may be missing; if present it is once, few, many or a size class.

D gene	clone size	J gene	V gene	CDR3 protein	CDR3 DNA
TRBD2	-	TRBJ2-7	TRBV14	CASSQETTGGFYEQYF	TGTGCCAGCAGCCAAGAAACGACGGGAGGGTTTTACGAGCAGTACTTC
-	-	TRBJ2-7	TRBV6-5	CASSYGQVYEQYF	TGTGCCAGCAGTTACGGTCAGGTCTACGAGCAGTACTTC
-	-	TRBJ2-3	TRBV11-2	CASSLEGGASFSDTQYF	TGTGCCAGCAGCTTAGAAGGGGGGGCCAGTTTTTCGGATACGCAGTATTTT
-	-	TRBJ1-1	TRBV28	CASRREGWNTEAFF	TGTGCCAGCAGGCGGGAGGGGTGGAACACTGAAGCTTTCTTT
-	-	TRBJ1-1	TRBV5-1	CASSEAGTLNTEAFF	TGCGCCAGCAGCGAGGCTGGTACTTTGAACACTGAAGCTTTCTTT
-	-	TRBJ2-3	TRBV19	CASSVMPSTDTQYF	TGTGCCAGTAGTGTTATGCCTAGCACAGATACGCAGTATTTT
TRBD1	-	TRBJ2-5	TRBV11-2	CASSLAATTGQGYF	TGTGCCAGCAGCTTAGCCGCGACGACAGGGCAGGGGTACTTC
TRBD2	-	TRBJ2-3	TRBV27	CASSLGTSGKDTQYF	TGTGCCAGCAGTTTAGGGACTAGCGGAAAAGATACGCAGTATTTT
-	-	TRBJ2-5	TRBV11-2	CASSLALAAQETQYF	TGTGCCAGCAGCTTAGCCCTAGCAGCCCAAGAGACCCAGTACTTC
TRBD2	-	TRBJ2-1	TRBV9	CASSVEAREGYNEQFF	TGTGCCAGCAGCGTAGAGGCTCGGGAGGGGTACAATGAGCAGTTCTTC
TRBD2	-	TRBJ2-7	TRBV11-2	CASSPSGSSAYEQYF	TGTGCCAGCAGCCCGAGCGGGAGTTCCGCCTACGAGCAGTACTTC
-	-	TRBJ1-1	TRBV27	CASSLSKGGTEAFF	TGTGCCAGCAGTTTATCAAAGGGGGGCACTGAAGCTTTCTTT
-	-	TRBJ2-7	TRBV30	CAWSFDSAYEQYF	TGTGCCTGGAGTTTTGACAGTGCCTACGAGCAGTACTTC
-	few	TRBJ2-1	TRBV7-9	CASRSGVKGDEQFF	TGTGCCAGCAGGTCCGGTGTGAAGGGGGATGAGCAGTTCTTC